The TCR beta chain under discussion was sequenced for a study of cytomegalovirus exposure and HLA in healthy donors. This clone was seen once. CDR3 length: 16 residues. Germline CDR1 reads SGHRS; CDR2 reads YFSETQ. Between the trimmed V and J ends, which lost 0 bases and 10 bases, there was a span of 22 bases. With 60 Vbeta and 13 Jbeta primers, the PCR was carried out. The method was immunoSEQ multiplex PCR; TCRdb's version includes in-frame clones alone and lacks a portion of them. The sample holds roughly 200,000 clones; around 77% are singletons and the top ten take over 2%. The chain recombines TRBV5-1 with TRBJ1-1; tentatively, D is TRBD1 (5 bases). The sequenced sample was PBMCs. The source is a man aged 55 to 70 in good health and CMV-seronegative. CDR3 nucleotide sequence: TGCGCCAGCAGCTTGGCCCCCAGCGGGGGGGGGAGTGGAGCTTTCTTT. Translated: CASSLAPSGGGSGAFF.